This T cell receptor beta chain was found in a study of T cells in localized non-small cell lung cancer. General study results and limits: Elevated circulating T cell density in blood was associated with longer overall survival.

Germline V gene lookup returns CDR1 MNHEY and CDR2 SMNVEV (reference sequence). CDR3 length: 14 amino acids. V lost 7 bases, J lost 1 base, and 13 bases lay in between. Concerning this clone itself: Its antigen is still unknown.

Produced via immunoSEQ multiplex PCR; TCRdb's table is partial and in-frame only. The table has tens of thousands of clones, 80% to 90% seen once; the top ten hold about 9.3%. V and J are TRBV27 and TRBJ1-1, with D possibly matching TRBD1 (5 bases). This TCR was sampled from a woman aged 40-75 years with stage I lung adenocarcinoma. Specimen: peripheral blood, collected before any cancer treatment. CDR3 sequence (DNA): TGTGCCAGCACCAATGGGGCCGGGAACACTGAAGCTTTCTTT. It encodes CASTNGAGNTEAFF.